The next 31 T cell receptor beta chains were all read from a single sample in a study of blood T cell repertoires in COVID-19. Here immunoSEQ multiplex PCR was the method, and the copy in TCRdb shows in-frame clones only, minus some. The profile shows 90,000 or so clones, roughly 88% of them singletons. The source material was peripheral blood. These receptors originate from a man in his 60s with acute or convalescent COVID-19.

V is TRBV3-1 (or the pseudogene TRBV3-2) and J is TRBJ1-6, with a tentative D call TRBD1 (6 bases). Germline-derived CDR1 and CDR2 are LGHDT and YNNKEL (reference sequence). The CDR3 runs to 17 residues. Between the trimmed V and J ends, which lost 5 bases and 7 bases, there was a span of 21 bases. CDR3 sequence: CASSFDPLGQSNSPLHF. In nucleotides, the CDR3 is TGTGCCAGCAGCTTCGACCCCCTGGGACAATCGAATTCACCCCTCCACTTT.

The J gene is TRBJ1-4, the V gene TRBV7-2; 8 bases line up with TRBD1. The germline gives CDR1 SGHTA, CDR2 FQGNSA. This CDR3 is built from 14 residues. After removal of 5 bases from V and 7 bases from J, the junction contained 6 bases not matched to a gene. DNA of the CDR3: TGTGCCAGCAGCCCAGGACAGGGAGCTGAAAAACTGTTTTTT. This sequence encodes CASSPGQGAEKLFF.

In its sample, this clone was seen once. V is TRBV4-3 and J is TRBJ2-3; D may correspond to TRBD1 or TRBD2 (5 bases each). Germline CDR1 LGHNA, CDR2 YSLEER. This CDR3 comprises 16 residues. The V gene lost 4 bases and the J gene lost 1 base, with 15 bases spanning the gap. For the CDR3, the DNA is TGCGCCAGCAGCCTAGAGGGGAGCGTACGCACAGATACGCAGTATTTT. Its protein product is CASSLEGSVRTDTQYF.

The CDR3 coding sequence is TGTGCCAGTAAAGACAGGGGCCGGCAGCCCCAGCATTTT. This gives the protein CASKDRGRQPQHF. V gene TRBV19 combines with J gene TRBJ1-5; TRBD1 matches at 8 bases. CDR3 length equals 13 residues. Germline lookup yields CDR1 LNHDA and CDR2 SQIVND (reference sequence). V lost 7 bases and J lost 7; bases outside the gene matches: 6.

The V call is TRBV11-2, the J call TRBJ2-1, with a weak D call TRBD2 (6 bases). This CDR3 comprises 15 residues. Trimming left V 4 bases short and J 2 bases short, with 12 bases between. Germline loops: CDR1 SGHAT, CDR2 FQNNGV. CDR3 sequence: CASSSQGGPYNEQFF. Here the CDR3 DNA reads TGTGCCAGCAGCTCCCAGGGAGGTCCCTACAATGAGCAGTTCTTC.

The rearrangement links TRBV19 to TRBJ1-2; 9 positions agree with TRBD1. The V gene's germline CDR1 is LNHDA and CDR2 SQIVND (reference sequence). There are 14 residues in the CDR3. Trimming at V came to 9 bases and at J to 5 bases, leaving 10 bases not matched to a gene. The DNA of the CDR3 is TGTGCCAGCTCCGGGGGGACAGGGTTTTATGGCTACACCTTC. This translates into CASSGGTGFYGYTF. The variable domain in full, with the rest retrieved from reference TRBV19 and TRBJ1-2, is DGGITQSPKYLFRKEGQNVTLSCEQNLNHDAMYWYRQDPGQGLRLIYYSQIVNDFQKGDIAEGYSVSREKKESFPLTVTSAQKNPTAFYLCASSGGTGFYGYTFGSGTRLTVV.

The rearrangement links TRBV5-1 to TRBJ1-1, with a weak D call TRBD1 (6 bases). This CDR3 comprises 15 residues. Between the trimmed V and J ends, which lost 1 base and 6 bases, there was a span of 16 bases. CDR1 and CDR2 from the germline V gene are SGHRS and YFSETQ. The CDR3 protein is CASSLLAGAPAEAFF. The CDR3 nucleotides are TGCGCCAGCAGCTTGTTAGCGGGGGCGCCCGCTGAAGCTTTCTTT.

A few counts support this clone. The CDR3 DNA sequence: TGTGCCAGCACCTCGGGGGGCCTGATGAACACTGAAGCTTTCTTT. It codes for CASTSGGLMNTEAFF. The chain is built from TRBV7-2 and TRBJ1-1, with TRBD1 as a possible D gene (6 bases). The CDR3 consists of 15 residues. Trimming shortened V by 7 bases and J by 0 bases, and 15 bases separated the two germline ends. Germline V gene sequence: CDR1 SGHTA, CDR2 FQGNSA.

This clone was found a few times. This sequence joins TRBV5-4 and TRBJ1-6; 7 bases are shared with TRBD1. CDR1 is SGHNT, CDR2 YYREEE, per germline (reference sequence). This CDR3 contains 16 residues. V lost 3 bases and J lost 5; bases outside the gene matches: 8. In DNA, the CDR3 is TGTGCCAGCAGCTCCTTTGAGGGACAGCATAATTCACCCCTCCACTTT. Translated, it gives CASSSFEGQHNSPLHF.

This clone has just a few counts. This chain links TRBV28 with TRBJ1-2; tentative D call: TRBD1 (5 bases). The CDR3 covers 13 residues. Germline CDR1 reads MDHEN; CDR2 reads SYDVKM. Trimming took 5 bases from V and 1 from J, leaving 8 bases between them. DNA for the CDR3: TGTGCCAGCAGTGCCGGGGGTAACTATGGCTACACCTTC. Its protein product is CASSAGGNYGYTF.

This rearrangement joins TRBV12-3 or TRBV12-4 to TRBJ1-2; maybe TRBD1 (5 bases). Trimming stripped 10 bases from V and 4 bases from J, with 13 bases between. This CDR3 contains 12 residues. CDR3 sequence reads: CATFRGIYGYTF. In DNA form, the CDR3 reads TGTGCCACCTTTAGGGGAATCTATGGCTACACCTTC.

The chain recombines TRBV7-6 with TRBJ1-6; 8 bases match TRBD1. V trimming: 5 bases; J trimming: 9 bases; junction bases outside the gene matches: 9. In germline, CDR1 is SGHVS, CDR2 FNYEAQ. The CDR3 spans 15 residues. CDR3: CASSINRGTVSPLHF. Written as DNA, the CDR3 is TGTGCCAGCAGCATAAACAGGGGGACGGTTTCACCCCTCCACTTT.

V usage is TRBV7-9 and J usage is TRBJ2-5; maybe TRBD2 (6 bases). V lost 5 bases and J lost 4, with 17 bases in between. The CDR3 totals 15 residues. CDR1 SEHNR and CDR2 FQNEAQ come from the germline V gene (reference sequence). The DNA of the CDR3 is TGTGCCAGCAGCCCAGGGTTATGGGAGGCAGAGACCCAGTACTTC. Encoded protein: CASSPGLWEAETQYF.

The chain joins TRBV7-6 to TRBJ2-3, with 10 bases aligning to TRBD2. Germline assignment: CDR1 SGHVS and CDR2 FNYEAQ. With 2 bases clipped from V and 4 bases from J, the junction kept 15 bases outside the gene matches. This CDR3 contains 19 residues. Here the CDR3 reads CASSLRDTYLAGAPDTQYF. The CDR3 DNA sequence: TGTGCCAGCAGCTTAAGGGACACCTATCTAGCGGGGGCCCCAGATACGCAGTATTTT.

The genes are TRBV7-3 and TRBJ2-1; the match to TRBD2 covers 11 bases. This CDR3 is 19 amino acids long. Per the germline V gene, CDR1 is SGHTA and CDR2 is FQGTGA. Trimming at V came to 0 bases and at J to 4 bases, leaving 11 bases not matched to a gene. The CDR3 loop reads CASSLTSGGALSTYNEQFF. In DNA, the CDR3 is TGTGCCAGCAGCTTAACTAGCGGGGGGGCTCTATCTACGTACAATGAGCAGTTCTTC.

V usage is TRBV11-2 and J usage is TRBJ2-1, with 8 bases fitting TRBD1. Germline V CDR1 and CDR2: SGHAT, FQNNGV. V was clipped by 4 bases and J by 5 bases; unmatched bases: 7. This CDR3 contains 15 residues. CDR3 in amino acids: CASSSRTGLHNEQFF. The DNA of the CDR3 is TGTGCCAGCAGCTCCCGGACAGGGCTCCACAATGAGCAGTTCTTC.

The chain carries TRBV7-2 and TRBJ2-2; 7 bases align to TRBD1. Looked up from germline, CDR1 is SGHTA and CDR2 is FQGNSA. V gave up 2 bases and J gave up 7 bases; unmatched junction bases: 13. CDR3 length: 17 residues. The CDR3 DNA sequence: TGTGCCAGCAGCTTATACCGGCGAGGGGGCAGGAACGGGGAGCTGTTTTTT. Residues: CASSLYRRGGRNGELFF.

A few counts support this clone. The chain is built from TRBV14 and TRBJ1-1; tentative D call: TRBD1 (5 bases). Trimming stripped 5 bases from V and 0 bases from J, with 7 bases between. This CDR3 contains 13 residues. Germline CDR1 SGHDN, CDR2 FVKESK. The CDR3 here is CASSAGLNTEAFF. The CDR3 DNA follows: TGTGCCAGCAGCGCAGGGCTGAACACTGAAGCTTTCTTT.

This clone was picked up one time. CDR3 nucleotides: TGTGCCAGCAGCCCGGTATGGGGAGCGGGGGACACCTACGAGCAGTACTTC. Protein product: CASSPVWGAGDTYEQYF. The chain recombines TRBV11-2 with TRBJ2-7, with 8 bases lining up with TRBD2. The length of the CDR3 is 17 residues. Germline V gene sequence: CDR1 SGHAT, CDR2 FQNNGV. Trimming took 5 bases from V and 2 from J; bases not matched to a gene: 14.

CDR3 amino acids: CASKEASGNTIYF. CDR3 sequence (DNA): TGTGCCAGCAAGGAGGCCTCTGGAAACACCATATATTTT. V is TRBV12-3 or TRBV12-4 and J is TRBJ1-3; D gene unclear. This CDR3 spans 13 amino acids. Between the trimmed V and J ends, which lost 7 bases and 0 bases, there was a span of 7 bases.

The chain couples TRBV11-3 to TRBJ2-1; 10 bases fit TRBD1. With V trimmed by 2 bases and J by 6 bases, 1 base remained unmatched. The V gene's germline CDR1 is SGHNT and CDR2 YENEEA. This CDR3 spans 14 amino acids. CDR3 residues: CASSLRTGGNEQFF. CDR3 DNA: TGTGCCAGCAGCTTACGGACAGGGGGCAATGAGCAGTTCTTC. The variable domain in full, completed from reference TRBV11-3 and TRBJ2-1, reads EAGVVQSPRYKIIEKKQPVAFWCNPISGHNTLYWYLQNLGQGPELLIRYENEEAVDDSQLPKDRFSAERLKGVDSTLKIQPAELGDSAVYLCASSLRTGGNEQFFGPGTRLTVL.

This chain links TRBV28 with TRBJ1-1, with 9 nucleotides matching TRBD1. The J segment lost 11 bases and the V segment lost 3 bases, leaving 13 bases of the junction unmatched. The CDR3 covers 15 residues. The germline V gene encodes CDR1 MDHEN and CDR2 SYDVKM. CDR3 nucleotide sequence: TGTGCCAGCAGTTTGCAACTCCCGGGACAGGGTACGGCTTTCTTT. Amino acid sequence: CASSLQLPGQGTAFF.

The V and J genes are TRBV5-6 and TRBJ2-1, with 11 bases that match TRBD1. Germline CDR1 SGHDT, CDR2 YYEEEE. V was clipped by 4 bases and J by 8 bases; unmatched bases: 5. This CDR3 comprises 14 residues. Here the CDR3 DNA reads TGTGCCAGCAGCGGGACAGGGGGGGTCGATGAGCAGTTCTTC. Translated, it gives CASSGTGGVDEQFF. The whole variable domain, remainder taken from reference TRBV5-6 and TRBJ2-1, is DAGVTQSPTHLIKTRGQQVTLRCSPKSGHDTVSWYQQALGQGPQFIFQYYEEEERQRGNFPDRFSGHQFPNYSSELNVNALLLGDSALYLCASSGTGGVDEQFFGPGTRLTVL.

The genes are TRBV7-2 and TRBJ2-5; 12 bases fit TRBD2. The CDR3 sequence is 15 residues long. From germline, CDR1 is SGHTA and CDR2 FQGNSA. The ends lost 5 bases at V and 5 bases at J; junction bases unmatched: 6. The CDR3 DNA reads as TGTGCCAGCAGCCGTACTAGCGGGGGGCGGGAGACCCAGTACTTC. This codes for CASSRTSGGRETQYF.

The CDR3 spells CASSQESARSKEQFF. The CDR3 bases are TGTGCCAGCAGCCAAGAGTCGGCTAGATCGAAAGAGCAGTTCTTC. The V and J genes are TRBV3-1 (or the pseudogene TRBV3-2) and TRBJ2-1, with D hard to call. V was cut by 0 bases and J by 10 bases, with 16 bases left in between. The CDR3 is 15 amino acids. From germline, CDR1 is LGHDT and CDR2 YNNKEL (reference sequence).

The J gene is TRBJ1-1, the V gene TRBV6-6; D may be TRBD1 (5 bases). The CDR3 is made up of 12 amino acids. From germline, CDR1 is MNHNY and CDR2 SVGAGI (reference sequence). V was trimmed by 5 bases and J by 6 bases, leaving 10 bases between them. CDR3 DNA: TGTGCCAGCAGTGCATCAGGGCCTGAAGCTTTCTTT. As protein: CASSASGPEAFF.

This rearrangement joins TRBV13 to TRBJ2-7, with 7 positions matching TRBD1. Per the germline V gene, CDR1 is PRHDT and CDR2 is FYEKMQ (reference sequence). This CDR3 has 21 amino acids. The V gene end was trimmed by 5 bases and the J gene end by 5 bases; junction bases not matched to a gene: 30. The CDR3 region has the DNA TGTGCCAGCAGCAAAATTACTCTGGGTGGACAACAAGGGGGCTCTGGGAACGAGCAGTACTTC. Its protein product is CASSKITLGGQQGGSGNEQYF.

V gene TRBV14 combines with J gene TRBJ1-2, with D maybe TRBD1 (5 bases). From germline, CDR1 is SGHDN and CDR2 FVKESK. Deletions cut 0 bases from V and 8 bases from J, with 10 bases between. The CDR3 has 13 amino acids. CDR3 loop: CASSQDFGGGYTF. CDR3 sequence (DNA): TGTGCCAGCAGCCAAGATTTCGGGGGGGGCTACACCTTC.

This sequence joins TRBV3-1 (or the pseudogene TRBV3-2) and TRBJ1-6; no firm D call. Germline V CDR1 and CDR2: LGHDT, YNNKEL (reference sequence). Deletions cut 1 base from V and 2 bases from J, with 6 bases between. The CDR3 has 15 amino acids. The CDR3 DNA reads TGTGCCAGCAGCCAAGGAGATACCTATAATTCACCCCTCCACTTT. Residues: CASSQGDTYNSPLHF.

The chain has TRBV6-6 and TRBJ2-1; tentative D call: TRBD2 (6 bases). Germline V CDR1 and CDR2: MNHNY, SVGAGI (reference sequence). CDR3 length equals 16 residues. The V gene lost 2 bases and the J gene lost 3 bases, with 14 bases spanning the gap. The CDR3 loop is CASSYLGKAGYNEQFF. CDR3 DNA sequence: TGTGCCAGCAGTTACCTCGGGAAAGCGGGCTACAATGAGCAGTTCTTC.

The rearrangement joins TRBV7-8 to TRBJ2-5; 7 bases align to TRBD2. Per germline, CDR1 SGHVS and CDR2 FQNEAQ. The CDR3 runs 16 residues. V was pared by 3 bases and J by 5 bases, with 12 bases of the junction left unmatched. CDR3 amino acids: CASSFASGLVQETQYF. In nucleotides, the CDR3 is TGTGCCAGCAGCTTCGCCTCAGGACTAGTACAGGAGACCCAGTACTTC.